The clone carrying this T cell receptor beta chain appeared many times. The sample comes from a study of response to subunit inactivated influenza vaccine. TCRdb recomputed calls from the RT-PCR reads with MiXCR, one row per CDR3 protein. The sample has about 700,000 distinct CDR3 sequences, about 15% seen once; the top ten hold 6.5% to 8.5%. From germline, CDR1 is LGHNA and CDR2 YNFKEQ. The CDR3 extends over 15 amino acids. The trim removed 6 bases at V and 8 bases at J, leaving 9 bases unmatched. This TCR was recovered from a man aged 45-60 years who received an inactivated influenza vaccine. This specimen consisted of PBMCs from blood, obtained less than 15 days before vaccination. This chain connects TRBV4-2 to TRBJ2-1; 11 nucleotides agree with TRBD2. CDR3 residues: CASRPTSGGEYEQFF. CDR3 nucleotides: TGTGCCAGCAGACCTACTAGCGGGGGAGAATATGAGCAGTTCTTC.